Below are 32 T cell receptor beta chains sequenced from a single sample in a study of CD8 T cells in ankylosing spondylitis. TCRdb reprocessed the 5' RACE reads with MiXCR, giving one entry per CDR3 protein. The sample has around 250,000 distinct CDR3 sequences, over 30% seen once. Specimen: blood, either unsorted or a sorted T cell fraction (not recorded which). All receptors come from a male donor with ankylosing spondylitis or in good health (not recorded which).

This clonotype was detected only a few times. V and J are TRBV6-4 and TRBJ2-1, with TRBD2 as a possible D gene (5 bases). Germline lookup yields CDR1 MRHNA and CDR2 SNTAGT. Trimming stripped 5 bases from V and 7 bases from J, with 27 bases between. The CDR3 is 18 residues long. The chain's CDR3 is CASSRLSVGVGWWNEQFF. The CDR3 DNA reads TGTGCCAGCAGTCGACTGTCCGTCGGGGTTGGGTGGTGGAATGAGCAGTTCTTC.

The chain links TRBV12-3 or TRBV12-4 to TRBJ2-3; perhaps TRBD1 as D (5 bases). The V gene lost 7 bases and the J gene lost 1 base, with 15 bases spanning the gap. The CDR3 has 15 amino acids. The CDR3 coding sequence is TGTGCCAGCACCCTAGGGGCAGGTGGCACAGATACGCAGTATTTT. Translated, it gives CASTLGAGGTDTQYF.

The rearrangement uses TRBV18 and TRBJ2-2, with no clear D. V lost 2 bases to trimming and J lost 5 bases, with 6 bases between them. CDR3 length: 13 residues. Germline V gene data show CDR1 as KGHSH and CDR2 as LQKENI. In nucleotides, the CDR3 is TGTGCCAGCTCACCAGGACCGACCGGGGAGCTGTTTTTT. Amino acids: CASSPGPTGELFF.

This clonotype turned up a few times. The rearrangement joins TRBV10-3 to TRBJ1-2, with 8 positions matching TRBD1. The CDR3 runs to 13 residues. Unmatched junction bases numbered 4, after V lost 10 bases and J lost 0 bases. The germline CDR1 and CDR2 sequences are ENHRY and SYGVKD. The CDR3 coding sequence is TGTGCCAGCGGACAGGGCCCTAACTATGGCTACACCTTC. This sequence encodes CASGQGPNYGYTF.

The chain links TRBV11-2 to TRBJ2-7; 7 bases line up with TRBD1. J lost 6 bases, V lost 0 bases, and 5 bases had no gene match. The CDR3 totals 14 residues. Looked up from germline, CDR1 is SGHAT and CDR2 is FQNNGV. CDR3 in DNA: TGTGCCAGCAGCTTAGAGGACAGGCTTCGCGAGCAGTACTTC. Translation gives CASSLEDRLREQYF.

This clonotype was picked up a small number of times. This chain joins TRBV9 and TRBJ2-2, with 8 bases fitting TRBD1. With 0 bases clipped from V and 6 bases from J, the junction kept 4 bases outside the gene matches. The CDR3 length is 15 residues. Germline V gives CDR1 SGDLS, CDR2 YYNGEE. As DNA, the CDR3 is TGTGCCAGCAGCGTAGTGCAGGGGGCGGCCGGGGAGCTGTTTTTT. It translates to CASSVVQGAAGELFF.

The rearrangement uses TRBV7-3 and TRBJ2-1; 10 nucleotides agree with TRBD1. The length of the CDR3 is 12 residues. V lost 6 bases, J lost 9 bases, and 2 bases stayed unmatched. Germline V gene sequence: CDR1 SGHTA, CDR2 FQGTGA. Here the CDR3 DNA reads TGTGCCAGCAGTCGGACAGGGGGTGAGCAGTTCTTC. Its translation is CASSRTGGEQFF.

The chain joins TRBV20-1 to TRBJ2-3; D is perhaps TRBD1 (5 bases). The CDR3 runs to 14 residues. Germline-derived CDR1 and CDR2 are DFQATT and SNEGSKA (reference sequence). V lost 5 bases and J lost 0, with 12 bases in between. The CDR3, as DNA: TGCAGTGCTGGGGCCGCACCTAGCACAGATACGCAGTATTTT. It codes for CSAGAAPSTDTQYF.

V and J are TRBV20-1 and TRBJ1-1, with 8 nucleotides matching TRBD1. Trimming removed 1 base from V and 5 bases from J; junction bases left unmatched: 9. The CDR3 runs to 15 residues. Germline V gene data show CDR1 as DFQATT and CDR2 as SNEGSKA (reference sequence). The CDR3 DNA reads TGCAGTGCTAGAGTGGGACAGGCGCTTAGGACTGAAGCTTTCTTT. It is translated as CSARVGQALRTEAFF.

V and J are TRBV4-1 and TRBJ2-5, with D possibly called TRBD1 or TRBD2 (6 bases each). The CDR3 spans 17 residues. Deletions cut 0 bases from V and 3 bases from J, with 17 bases between. Germline CDR1 is MGHRA and CDR2 is YSYEKL. Written as DNA, the CDR3 is TGCGCCAGCAGCCAAGATTTGTACACCGGGGGCAAAGAGACCCAGTACTTC. Translating gives CASSQDLYTGGKETQYF.

This clonotype turned up a few times. The rearrangement uses TRBV6-1 and TRBJ2-3, with 7 bases identical to TRBD2. In germline, CDR1 is MNHNS, CDR2 SASEGT. Trimming removed 4 bases from V and 5 bases from J; junction bases left unmatched: 9. CDR3 length: 15 amino acids. The CDR3 DNA reads as TGTGCCAGCAGTGGGCGTCCTGGGGGGGAAGATACGCAGTATTTT. Amino acids: CASSGRPGGEDTQYF.

This chain links TRBV2 with TRBJ2-5, with a weak D call TRBD2 (6 bases). Germline CDR1 and CDR2: SNHLY and FYNNEI. The germline V and J ends were trimmed by 4 bases and 4 bases, with 13 bases remaining between them. CDR3 length equals 14 residues. This CDR3 reads CASSAGVSGETQYF. As DNA, the CDR3 is TGTGCCAGCAGTGCGGGGGTTTCCGGAGAGACCCAGTACTTC.

Only one count was recorded for this clonotype. The V gene is TRBV20-1, the J gene TRBJ1-1; D gene uncertain. Trimming left V 5 bases short and J 1 base short, with 17 bases between. Per germline, CDR1 DFQATT and CDR2 SNEGSKA (reference sequence). CDR3 length: 15 residues. This CDR3 is CSASGGIRRNTEAFF. The CDR3 bases are TGCAGTGCTTCCGGCGGGATTCGGAGGAACACTGAAGCTTTCTTT.

The table lists this clonotype with many counts. V gene TRBV20-1 combines with J gene TRBJ2-5; no clear D. CDR1 is DFQATT and CDR2 is SNEGSKA in the germline V gene (reference sequence). Trimming took off 3 bases at V and 1 base at J, with 9 bases between the two ends. The CDR3 totals 13 residues. The CDR3 DNA follows: TGCAGTGCTAGTTCGGCCAGCCAAGAGACCCAGTACTTC. Its protein product is CSASSASQETQYF.

There are many counts of this clonotype. The V gene is TRBV30, the J gene TRBJ2-2; 7 nucleotides align to TRBD1. Trimming cost V 8 bases and J 6 bases; bases outside gene matches: 6. Germline V gene lookup returns CDR1 GTSNPN and CDR2 SVGIG (reference sequence). The CDR3 consists of 12 residues. CDR3 loop: CAGTTGPGELFF. The CDR3 DNA reads TGTGCCGGGACGACAGGGCCCGGGGAGCTGTTTTTT.

This clonotype occurred many times. J is TRBJ2-5 and V is TRBV20-1, with unresolved D. Germline values: CDR1 DFQATT, CDR2 SNEGSKA (reference sequence). V lost 1 base to trimming and J lost 1 base, with 7 bases between them. The CDR3 covers 13 residues. DNA for the CDR3: TGCAGTGCTAGAGTAGGCAGCCAAGAGACCCAGTACTTC. Protein product: CSARVGSQETQYF.

This clonotype was seen more than once but under ten times. The chain links TRBV6-2 or TRBV6-3 to TRBJ2-1, with D unclear. The CDR3 consists of 12 residues. V lost 7 bases, J lost 3 bases, and 7 bases lay in between. CDR1 and CDR2 (germline): MNHEY, SVGEGT. CDR3 in DNA: TGTGCCAGCAAGACTGGCTACAATGAGCAGTTCTTC. This encodes CASKTGYNEQFF.

This clonotype was counted between two and nine times. The V call is TRBV20-1, the J call TRBJ1-6; D perhaps matches TRBD1 (6 bases). Deletions cut 6 bases from V and 5 bases from J, with 11 bases between. The CDR3 runs 13 residues. Germline CDR1 and CDR2: DFQATT and SNEGSKA (reference sequence). The CDR3 is CSANRDHNSPLHF. As DNA, the CDR3 is TGCAGTGCCAACAGGGACCATAATTCACCCCTCCACTTT.

The gene calls are TRBV15 and TRBJ2-5; D might be TRBD1 or TRBD2, each matching 5 bases. Germline CDR1 reads LNHNV; CDR2 reads YYDKDF (reference sequence). This CDR3 region has 15 residues. Between the trimmed V and J ends, which lost 1 base and 5 bases, there was a span of 14 bases. The CDR3 DNA is TGTGCCACCAGCAGAGTTGGGACCCCTGGGGAGACCCAGTACTTC. It encodes CATSRVGTPGETQYF.

This clonotype appeared a few times. J is TRBJ2-1 and V is TRBV4-1; 7 nucleotides match TRBD1. J gave up 0 bases and V 1 base, and 0 bases lay outside the gene matches. This CDR3 has 15 amino acids. CDR1 is MGHRA and CDR2 is YSYEKL in the germline V gene. The CDR3: CASSQAGGSYNEQFF. The CDR3 coding sequence is TGCGCCAGCAGCCAAGCAGGGGGCTCCTACAATGAGCAGTTCTTC.

The CDR3 DNA reads as TGCAGCGTTCGACGGGACAATGAGCAGTTCTTC. Amino acid sequence: CSVRRDNEQFF. This chain connects TRBV29-1 to TRBJ2-1; D is undetermined. The CDR3 is made up of 11 amino acids. The germline V and J ends were trimmed by 5 bases and 5 bases, with 7 bases remaining between them. Per germline, CDR1 SQVTM and CDR2 ANQGSEA.

This clonotype was seen repeatedly, ten times or more. The V and J genes are TRBV10-3 and TRBJ2-7, with D perhaps given as TRBD1 or TRBD2 (5 bases each). The germline CDR1 and CDR2 sequences are ENHRY and SYGVKD. CDR3 size: 13 residues. V lost 6 bases and J lost 2, with 11 bases in between. CDR3 amino acids: CAIRGTLAYEQYF. DNA for the CDR3: TGTGCCATCAGGGGGACGCTAGCCTACGAGCAGTACTTC.

This chain connects TRBV12-3 or TRBV12-4 to TRBJ2-2; 11 bases are a match to TRBD2. With V trimmed by 1 base and J by 6 bases, 4 bases remained unmatched. This CDR3 region has 16 residues. CDR3 protein: CASSLGRLAGSGELFF. The CDR3 DNA reads TGTGCCAGCAGTTTAGGGAGACTAGCGGGGTCCGGGGAGCTGTTTTTT.

This clonotype was seen only a few times. The V call is TRBV6-4, the J call TRBJ2-7; D is perhaps TRBD2 (7 bases). V was shortened by 0 bases and J by 7 bases, with 25 bases between the two germline ends. This CDR3 is built from 18 residues. Germline loops: CDR1 MRHNA, CDR2 SNTAGT. CDR3 in amino acids: CASSDSGGGEGLLGEQYF. As DNA, the CDR3 is TGTGCCAGCAGTGACTCGGGAGGGGGTGAGGGGCTTTTAGGAGAGCAGTACTTC.

The chain joins TRBV12-3 or TRBV12-4 to TRBJ1-1, with D hard to call. The V gene lost 1 base and the J gene lost 3 bases, with 9 bases spanning the gap. This CDR3 comprises 14 residues. CDR3: CASSLEVVDTEAFF. CDR3 coding DNA: TGTGCCAGCAGTTTAGAGGTGGTTGACACTGAAGCTTTCTTT.

The chain couples TRBV11-3 to TRBJ2-1; 8 bases are shared with TRBD1. Germline-derived CDR1 and CDR2 are SGHNT and YENEEA. CDR3 length: 14 residues. J was trimmed by 5 bases and V by 5 bases; bases with no gene match: 5. The CDR3 coding sequence is TGTGCCAGCAGCGACAGGGGAGGAGACAATGAGCAGTTCTTC. Translated, it gives CASSDRGGDNEQFF.

This clonotype was seen only a few times. The rearrangement links TRBV20-1 to TRBJ2-7; D is undetermined. Germline loops: CDR1 DFQATT, CDR2 SNEGSKA (reference sequence). This CDR3 is 13 amino acids long. Trimming shortened V by 1 base and J by 7 bases, and 14 bases separated the two germline ends. The CDR3 loop is CSARGDGTEEQYF. CDR3 DNA sequence: TGCAGTGCTAGAGGCGATGGTACTGAAGAGCAGTACTTC.

The chain links TRBV3-1 to TRBJ1-4; 7 bases are a match to TRBD1. V lost 4 bases and J lost 7; bases outside the gene matches: 9. There are 15 residues in the CDR3. The germline V gene encodes CDR1 LGHDT and CDR2 YNNKEL (reference sequence). The CDR3 sequence: CASSPDWSGGEKLFF. CDR3 coding DNA: TGTGCCAGCAGCCCCGACTGGTCAGGGGGTGAAAAACTGTTTTTT.

The sample holds a few counts of this clonotype. The rearrangement joins TRBV7-9 to TRBJ2-3, with a tentative D call TRBD2 (5 bases). Germline CDR1 reads SEHNR; CDR2 reads FQNEAQ (reference sequence). The CDR3 is made up of 12 amino acids. V lost 6 bases, J lost 5 bases, and 9 bases lay in between. Written as DNA, the CDR3 is TGTGCCAGCAGTCAAGGGAGAGATACGCAGTATTTT. It specifies CASSQGRDTQYF.

The chain is built from TRBV10-2 and TRBJ2-5; the D gene is possibly TRBD2 (5 bases). Trimming took 9 bases from V and 5 from J, leaving 16 bases between them. The CDR3 runs to 13 residues. The V gene's germline CDR1 is WSHSY and CDR2 SAAADI. In DNA form, the CDR3 reads TGCGCCAGTATGAGGGCTAGTACGGAGACCCAGTACTTC. The encoded protein is CASMRASTETQYF.

The V call is TRBV5-1, the J call TRBJ2-3; D perhaps matches TRBD1 (6 bases). V lost 4 bases, J lost 0 bases, and 12 bases lay in between. The CDR3 consists of 15 residues. Per the germline V gene, CDR1 is SGHRS and CDR2 is YFSETQ. CDR3: CASSPGTTSTDTQYF. CDR3 sequence (DNA): TGCGCCAGCAGCCCCGGGACAACTAGCACAGATACGCAGTATTTT.

This chain joins TRBV6-1 and TRBJ2-1, with 8 bases matching TRBD2. The CDR3 covers 16 residues. The J segment lost 2 bases and the V segment lost 4 bases, leaving 7 bases of the junction unmatched. From germline, CDR1 is MNHNS and CDR2 SASEGT. The CDR3 region has the DNA TGTGCCAGCAGTGCGCTCGGGGGGGGCACCTACAATGAGCAGTTCTTC. This codes for CASSALGGGTYNEQFF.